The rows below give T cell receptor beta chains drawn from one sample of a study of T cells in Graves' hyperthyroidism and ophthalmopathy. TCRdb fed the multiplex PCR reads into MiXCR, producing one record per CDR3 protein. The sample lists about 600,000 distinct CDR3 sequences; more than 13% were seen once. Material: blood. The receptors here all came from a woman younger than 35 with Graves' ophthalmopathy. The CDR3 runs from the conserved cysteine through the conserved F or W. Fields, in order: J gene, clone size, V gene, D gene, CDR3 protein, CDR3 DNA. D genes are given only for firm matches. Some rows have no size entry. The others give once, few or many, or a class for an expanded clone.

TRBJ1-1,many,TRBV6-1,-,CASSLGSRESYAFF,TGTGCCAGCAGTCTGGGATCTCGGGAAAGTTACGCTTTCTTT
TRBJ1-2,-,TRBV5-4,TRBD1,CASSLVGDSSGYTF,TGTGCCAGCAGCTTGGTCGGGGACAGTTCCGGCTACACCTTC
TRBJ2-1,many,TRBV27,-,CASSLTLPPRQDRAINEQFF,TGTGCCAGCAGTTTAACTCTCCCCCCTAGACAGGATCGGGCAATTAATGAGCAGTTCTTC
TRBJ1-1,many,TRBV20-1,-,CSAHIRGGPMNTEAFF,TGCAGTGCACACATTCGCGGGGGGCCAATGAACACTGAAGCTTTCTTT
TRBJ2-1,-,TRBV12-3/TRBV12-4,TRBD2,CASSFWRGPGLAGEIWFF,TGTGCCAGCAGTTTCTGGAGGGGCCCGGGACTAGCGGGAGAGATATGGTTCTTC
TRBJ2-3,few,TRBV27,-,CASSPQGGRPTDTQYF,TGTGCCAGCAGTCCCCAAGGTGGTAGGCCCACAGATACGCAGTATTTT
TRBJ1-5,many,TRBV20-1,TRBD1,CSARDLLLGGFQPQHF,TGCAGTGCTAGAGACCTCTTGCTAGGGGGCTTTCAGCCCCAGCATTTT
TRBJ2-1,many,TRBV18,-,CASSLISWSSYNEQFF,TGTGCCAGCTCATTGATTTCCTGGAGCTCCTACAATGAGCAGTTCTTC
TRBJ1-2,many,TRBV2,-,CASSETATNYGYTF,TGTGCCAGCAGTGAAACGGCGACTAACTATGGCTACACCTTC
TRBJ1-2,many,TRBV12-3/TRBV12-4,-,CASSFGTHGYTF,TGTGCCAGCAGTTTCGGGACTCATGGCTACACCTTC
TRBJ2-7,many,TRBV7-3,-,CASSPGTSPSYEQYF,TGTGCCAGCAGTCCCGGGACTTCCCCATCCTACGAGCAGTACTTC
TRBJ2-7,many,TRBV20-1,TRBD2,CSASRSSGVDEQYF,TGCAGTGCTAGTAGGTCTAGCGGGGTTGACGAGCAGTACTTC
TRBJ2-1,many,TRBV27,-,CASSLNPTGPRYNEQFF,TGTGCCAGCAGTTTAAACCCTACGGGACCGCGGTACAATGAGCAGTTCTTC
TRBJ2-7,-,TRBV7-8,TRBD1,CASSSLQGRSEQYF,TGTGCCAGCAGCTCCCTACAGGGGCGAAGCGAGCAGTACTTC
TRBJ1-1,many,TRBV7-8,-,CASSVKRDGEVNTEAFF,TGTGCCAGCAGCGTAAAAAGGGACGGGGAGGTGAACACTGAAGCTTTCTTT
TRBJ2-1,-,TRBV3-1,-,CASSQDVFGGWQFF,TGTGCCAGCAGCCAAGATGTTTTTGGGGGTTGGCAGTTCTTC
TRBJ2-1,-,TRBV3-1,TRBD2,CASSQVGSGRASQFF,TGTGCCAGCAGCCAAGTGGGGAGCGGGAGGGCTTCGCAGTTCTTC
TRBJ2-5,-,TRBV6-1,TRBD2,CASSPGGSGRETQYF,TGTGCCAGCAGCCCCGGTGGTAGCGGGAGAGAGACCCAGTACTTC
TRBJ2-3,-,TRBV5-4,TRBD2,CASSLDGGVSTDTQYF,TGTGCCAGCAGCTTGGACGGGGGGGTTTCCACAGATACGCAGTATTTT
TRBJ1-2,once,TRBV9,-,CASSVGRGNYGYTF,TGTGCCAGCAGCGTAGGTCGGGGTAACTATGGCTACACCTTC
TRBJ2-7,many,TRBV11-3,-,CASSLDGSSHRLYEQYF,TGTGCCAGCAGCTTAGATGGCAGTTCCCACAGACTTTACGAGCAGTACTTC
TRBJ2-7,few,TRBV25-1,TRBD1,CASSEYDRGSEQYF,TGTGCCAGCAGTGAATACGACAGGGGTAGCGAGCAGTACTTC
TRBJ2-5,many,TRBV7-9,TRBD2,CASSSYGLAGEGETQYF,TGTGCCAGCAGCTCATACGGACTAGCGGGAGAGGGGGAGACCCAGTACTTC
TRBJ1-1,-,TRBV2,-,CASSGYIPGEAFF,TGTGCCAGCAGTGGTTATATTCCGGGTGAAGCTTTCTTT
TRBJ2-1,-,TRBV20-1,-,CSARDRGKVTNEQFF,TGCAGTGCTAGAGATCGGGGGAAGGTGACCAATGAGCAGTTCTTC
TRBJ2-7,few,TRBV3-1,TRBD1,CASSLRDRELGEQYF,TGTGCCAGCAGTCTCCGGGACAGGGAACTCGGGGAGCAGTACTTC
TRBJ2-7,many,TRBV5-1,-,CASSLGTGVNSEQYF,TGCGCCAGCAGCTTGGGAACGGGGGTGAATAGCGAGCAGTACTTC
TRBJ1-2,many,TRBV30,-,CAWSVTGFGYTF,TGTGCCTGGAGTGTAACGGGGTTCGGCTACACCTTC
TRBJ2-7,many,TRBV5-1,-,CASNPRRGFKYEQYF,TGCGCCAGCAACCCCCGGCGAGGGTTTAAGTACGAGCAGTACTTC
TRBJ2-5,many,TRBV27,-,CASSPLRWQGQETQYF,TGTGCCAGCAGTCCTTTGAGGTGGCAAGGGCAAGAGACCCAGTACTTC
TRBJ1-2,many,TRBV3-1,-,CASSQDMASGGYTF,TGTGCCAGCAGCCAAGATATGGCGAGCGGTGGCTACACCTTC
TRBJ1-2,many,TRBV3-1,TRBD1,CASSPQGGPYGYTF,TGTGCCAGCAGCCCCCAAGGGGGCCCCTATGGCTACACCTTC
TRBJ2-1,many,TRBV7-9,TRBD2,CASSLGTRLLHNEQFF,TGTGCCAGCAGCTTGGGGACTAGATTGCTACACAATGAGCAGTTCTTC
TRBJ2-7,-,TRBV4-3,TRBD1,CASSRPGQTYEQYF,TGCGCCAGCAGCCGGCCGGGACAGACCTACGAGCAGTACTTC
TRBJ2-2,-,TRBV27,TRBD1,CASSLTSGTGVTGELFF,TGTGCCAGCAGTTTAACATCCGGGACAGGGGTTACCGGGGAGCTGTTTTTT
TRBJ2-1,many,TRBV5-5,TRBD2,CASRRTSGEYNEQFF,TGTGCCAGCAGGAGGACTAGCGGGGAGTACAATGAGCAGTTCTTC
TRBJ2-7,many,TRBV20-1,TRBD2,CSAMGLAGEVTYEQYF,TGCAGTGCTATGGGACTAGCGGGAGAGGTTACCTACGAGCAGTACTTC
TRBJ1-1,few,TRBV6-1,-,CASSGWGGGTEAFF,TGTGCCAGCAGTGGCTGGGGCGGCGGAACTGAAGCTTTCTTT
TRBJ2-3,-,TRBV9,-,CASSPGSWGGHSTDTQYF,TGTGCCAGCAGCCCTGGTTCGTGGGGAGGACATAGCACAGATACGCAGTATTTT
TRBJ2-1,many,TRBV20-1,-,CSARVDIYNEQFF,TGCAGTGCTAGAGTGGATATCTACAATGAGCAGTTCTTC
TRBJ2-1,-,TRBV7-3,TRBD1,CASSLKLRDRAGNNEQFF,TGTGCCAGCAGCTTAAAATTACGGGACAGGGCGGGGAACAATGAGCAGTTCTTC
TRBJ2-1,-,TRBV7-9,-,CASTPGNEQFF,TGTGCCAGCACCCCTGGGAATGAGCAGTTCTTC
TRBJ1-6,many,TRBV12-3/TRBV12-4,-,CASSWTVVGNSPLHF,TGTGCCAGCAGTTGGACAGTCGTTGGTAATTCACCCCTCCACTTT
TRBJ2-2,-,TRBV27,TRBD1,CASSKGDRNTGELFF,TGTGCCAGCAGTAAAGGGGACAGGAACACCGGGGAGCTGTTTTTT
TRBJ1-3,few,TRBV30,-,CAWTWGPNSGNTIYF,TGTGCCTGGACATGGGGCCCAAACTCTGGAAACACCATATATTTT
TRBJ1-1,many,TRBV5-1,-,CASSPPRESEAFF,TGCGCCAGCAGCCCTCCGCGGGAGAGTGAAGCTTTCTTT
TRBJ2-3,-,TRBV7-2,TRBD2,CASSPVLSAGGPNTDTQYF,TGTGCCAGCAGCCCCGTCCTTTCGGCGGGAGGGCCCAACACAGATACGCAGTATTTT
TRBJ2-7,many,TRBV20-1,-,CSARRRNEQYF,TGCAGTGCCCGGCGGCGAAACGAGCAGTACTTC
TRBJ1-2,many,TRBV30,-,CAWSYTGYGYTF,TGTGCCTGGAGCTACACAGGGTATGGCTACACCTTC
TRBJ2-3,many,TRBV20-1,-,CSARQETEDADTDTQYF,TGCAGTGCTAGACAAGAAACAGAGGATGCCGACACAGATACGCAGTATTTT
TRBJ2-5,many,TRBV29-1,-,CSAPDPRGETQYF,TGCAGCGCACCGGACCCACGAGGAGAGACCCAGTACTTC
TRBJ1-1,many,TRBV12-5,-,CASGFVSGTEAFF,TGTGCTAGTGGTTTCGTTTCAGGGACTGAAGCTTTCTTT
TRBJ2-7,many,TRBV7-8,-,CASSPNLRVGYEQYF,TGTGCCAGCAGCCCCAACCTCAGGGTGGGATACGAGCAGTACTTC
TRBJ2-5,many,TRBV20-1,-,CSARDNYKETQYF,TGCAGTGCTAGAGATAACTATAAGGAGACCCAGTACTTC